This TCR beta chain was sequenced for a study of cytomegalovirus exposure and HLA in healthy donors. Whole-study results and caveats: Further analysis, carried out later, found HLA-associated TCR beta chains more clonally expanded than equally common other chains.

Regarding this clone: Its antigen remains unknown.

The PCR made use of 60 Vbeta and 13 Jbeta primers. Here immunoSEQ multiplex PCR was the method, and the copy in TCRdb shows in-frame clones only, minus some. The table shows 150,000 to 200,000 clones, with about 70% occurring only once. Germline V gives CDR1 MGHRA, CDR2 YSYEKL. The J segment lost 6 bases and the V segment lost 3 bases, leaving 7 bases of the junction unmatched. There are 17 residues in the CDR3. The chain combines TRBV4-1 with TRBJ2-2; 13 bases are a match to TRBD2. The sample was PBMCs. The source is a woman aged 25 to 39 in good health and CMV-seronegative. CDR3 nucleotide sequence: TGCGCCAGCAGCCATAGGACTAGCGGGGGCCCGGCCGGGGAGCTGTTTTTT. Encoded protein: CASSHRTSGGPAGELFF.